The TCR beta chain under discussion was sequenced for a study of shared clonotypes between healthy human individuals. Naive CD8 populations comprised CD45RO-negative cells positively selected for CCR7, excluding terminally differentiated effector memory CD45RA+ cells. Comment on this clone: What it binds is not known.

Study observations and caveats: The diversity represented, both genetic and in exposure history, was limited by few donors. Naive subsets typically showed greater estimated richness than memory subsets.

The authors distributed each subset's genomic DNA evenly over several immunoSEQ plates. The protocol was immunoSEQ multiplex PCR, while the TCRdb copy is restricted to in-frame clones and leaves out a portion. The sample includes 1.5 million to 2.5 million clones, about 95% of them seen just once. The germline V and J ends were trimmed by 6 bases and 5 bases, with 17 bases remaining between them. The CDR3 length is 14 residues. The V gene's germline CDR1 is MNHEY and CDR2 SMNVEV (reference sequence). The V and J genes are TRBV27 and TRBJ2-7; the D gene is possibly TRBD2 (7 bases). The TCR sequence derives from a young man in good health. The sequencing sample was made of naive CD8+ T cells sorted from blood. The CDR3, as DNA: TGTGCCAGCAGGGGGGGCGGGGGCCGCGACGAGCAGTACTTC. Protein product: CASRGGGGRDEQYF.